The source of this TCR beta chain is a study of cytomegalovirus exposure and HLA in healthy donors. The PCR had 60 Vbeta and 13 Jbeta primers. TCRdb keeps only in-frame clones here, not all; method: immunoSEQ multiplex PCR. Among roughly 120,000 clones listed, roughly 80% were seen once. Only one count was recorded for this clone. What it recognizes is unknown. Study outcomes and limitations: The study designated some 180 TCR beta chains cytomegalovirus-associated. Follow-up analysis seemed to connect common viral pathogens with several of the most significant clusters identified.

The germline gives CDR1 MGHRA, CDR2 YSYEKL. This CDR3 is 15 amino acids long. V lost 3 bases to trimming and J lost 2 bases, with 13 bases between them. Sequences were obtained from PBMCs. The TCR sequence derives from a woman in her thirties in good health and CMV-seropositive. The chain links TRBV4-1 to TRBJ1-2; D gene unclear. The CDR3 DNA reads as TGCGCCAGCAGCCATGGTGGGGAGATAAACTATGGCTACACCTTC. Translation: CASSHGGEINYGYTF.